What follows is one T cell receptor beta chain and its context. Its antigen is currently unknown. The junction does not match germline at one end; this may be a read error. The CDR3 has 14 amino acids. Germline loops: CDR1 MDHEN, CDR2 SYDVKM. Unique molecular identifiers were present on cDNA, and template switching added a universal primer site. MiXCR was run by TCRdb on the 5' RACE reads, yielding one entry per CDR3 protein. This sample has around 1.7 million distinct CDR3 sequences, with under 35% found just once. This record comes from a study of identical twins. Study-level results: Surplus twin overlap in beta out-of-frame sequences was less pronounced. Out-of-frame alpha sequences common to twins were enriched for low generation probability. While abundant cord blood beta clonotypes carried fewer insertions, memory repertoires showed no such pattern.

This clonotype was obtained from a newborn girl in good health. This chain connects TRBV28 to TRBJ1-2; TRBD1 might be the D (5 bases). Input material: cord blood. The CDR3 region is CASSFGGFNYGHTF. The CDR3 nucleotides are TGTGCCAGCAGTTTCGGGGGTTTTAACTATGGCCACACCTTC.